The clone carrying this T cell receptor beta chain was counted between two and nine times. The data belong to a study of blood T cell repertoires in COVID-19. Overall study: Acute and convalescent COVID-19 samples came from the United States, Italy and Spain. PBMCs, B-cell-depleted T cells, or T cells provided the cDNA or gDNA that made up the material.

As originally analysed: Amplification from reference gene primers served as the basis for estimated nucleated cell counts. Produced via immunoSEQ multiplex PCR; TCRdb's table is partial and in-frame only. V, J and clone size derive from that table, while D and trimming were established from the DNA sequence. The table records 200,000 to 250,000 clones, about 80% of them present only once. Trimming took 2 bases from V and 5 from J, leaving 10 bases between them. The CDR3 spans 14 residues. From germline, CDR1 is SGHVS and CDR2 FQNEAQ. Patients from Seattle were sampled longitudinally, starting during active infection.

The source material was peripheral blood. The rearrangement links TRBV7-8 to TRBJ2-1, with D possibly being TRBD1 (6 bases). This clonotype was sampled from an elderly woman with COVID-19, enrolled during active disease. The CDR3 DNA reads TGTGCCAGCAGCTTAATAAAGGGGGACAATGAGCAGTTCTTC. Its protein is CASSLIKGDNEQFF.